The 6 T cell receptor beta chains below all came from one sample that was sequenced in a study of cytomegalovirus exposure and HLA in healthy donors. PCR used 60 Vbeta primers and 13 Jbeta primers. Produced via immunoSEQ multiplex PCR; TCRdb's table is partial and in-frame only. This sample yields approximately 150,000 clones, of which about 75% are seen a single time; 1.7% belongs to the top ten. Source material: PBMCs. These receptors were collected from a woman in her 30s in good health and CMV-seronegative.

The rearrangement joins TRBV19 to TRBJ2-1, with D possibly being TRBD1 (6 bases). This CDR3 is built from 14 residues. CDR1 is LNHDA and CDR2 is SQIVND in the germline V gene (reference sequence). V was shortened by 5 bases and J by 5 bases, with 13 bases between the two germline ends. Here the CDR3 reads CASSPRDKNNEQFF. The DNA of the CDR3 is TGTGCCAGTAGTCCCCGGGACAAAAACAATGAGCAGTTCTTC.

The rearrangement uses TRBV11-2 and TRBJ2-7, with a weak D call TRBD1 (5 bases). V was trimmed by 2 bases and J by 2 bases, leaving 10 bases between them. The CDR3 has 14 amino acids. Germline loops: CDR1 SGHAT, CDR2 FQNNGV. CDR3 protein: CASSLSTGAYEQYF. The CDR3 DNA is TGTGCCAGCAGCTTAAGCACAGGCGCCTACGAGCAGTACTTC.

The sample holds one count of this clone. Germline and junction disagree at one end, which may indicate a read error. V usage is TRBV7-7 and J usage is TRBJ2-3, with D possibly being TRBD2 (6 bases). Germline V gene lookup returns CDR1 SSHAT and CDR2 FNYEAQ (reference sequence). The CDR3 covers 15 residues. CDR3 nucleotide sequence: TGTGCTAGCAGCGCCCGGACGGGAGGCACAGATACGCAGTATTTT. It codes for CASSARTGGTDTQYF.

V is TRBV7-3 and J is TRBJ2-3, with 10 bases that match TRBD2. The junction had 3 bases not matched to a gene; V was cut back by 11 bases and J by 1 base. The CDR3 covers 13 residues. Looked up from germline, CDR1 is SGHTA and CDR2 is FQGTGA. CDR3 region: CASGLAGTDTQYF. DNA of the CDR3: TGTGCCTCTGGACTAGCGGGCACAGATACGCAGTATTTT.

CDR3 nucleotides: TGTGCCAGCAGGGAGACTCACACCTACGAGCAGTACTTC. Its translation: CASRETHTYEQYF. This rearrangement joins TRBV6-1 to TRBJ2-7; D ambiguous. The V gene's germline CDR1 is MNHNS and CDR2 SASEGT. Trimming shortened V by 6 bases and J by 2 bases, and 11 bases separated the two germline ends. This CDR3 has 13 amino acids.

The chain joins TRBV5-1 to TRBJ2-3, with D possibly being TRBD1 (6 bases). The CDR3 runs 15 residues. The V end lost 2 bases, the J end lost 0 bases, and 10 bases lay between the germline ends. Germline CDR1 reads SGHRS; CDR2 reads YFSETQ. The CDR3 DNA reads as TGCGCCAGCAGCTTTTGGCAGGGGAGCACAGATACGCAGTATTTT. This translates into CASSFWQGSTDTQYF.